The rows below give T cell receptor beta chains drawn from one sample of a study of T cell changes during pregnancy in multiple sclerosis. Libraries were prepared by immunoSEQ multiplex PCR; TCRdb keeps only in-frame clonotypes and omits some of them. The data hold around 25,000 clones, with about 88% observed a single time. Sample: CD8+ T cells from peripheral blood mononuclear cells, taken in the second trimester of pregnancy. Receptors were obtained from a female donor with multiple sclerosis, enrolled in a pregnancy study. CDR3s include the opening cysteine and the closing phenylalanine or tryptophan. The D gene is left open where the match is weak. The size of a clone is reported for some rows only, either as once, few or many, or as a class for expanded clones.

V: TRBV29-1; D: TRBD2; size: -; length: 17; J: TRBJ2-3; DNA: TGCAGCGTTGACCTGGCTAGCGGGGGGGGTAGCACAGATACGCAGTATTTT; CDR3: CSVDLASGGGSTDTQYF
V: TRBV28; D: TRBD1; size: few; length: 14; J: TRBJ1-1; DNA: TGTGCCAGCAGCAGACAGGGGGTGAACACTGAAGCTTTCTTT; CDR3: CASSRQGVNTEAFF
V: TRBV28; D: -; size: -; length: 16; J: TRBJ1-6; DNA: TGTGCCAGCAGTTCCCCCGAAGACACCTTCCCTTCACCCCTCCACTTT; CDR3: CASSSPEDTFPSPLHF
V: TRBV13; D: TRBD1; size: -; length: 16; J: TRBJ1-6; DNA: TGTGCCAGCAGCGTCTGGACAGGGAAAGGCAATTCACCCCTCCACTTT; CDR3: CASSVWTGKGNSPLHF
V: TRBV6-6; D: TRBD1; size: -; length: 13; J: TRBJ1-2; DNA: TGTGCCAGCAGCGAGACAGGGGGTTATGGCTACACCTTC; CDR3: CASSETGGYGYTF
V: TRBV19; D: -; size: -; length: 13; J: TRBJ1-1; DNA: TGTGCCAGTAGTATAGCCCGGAGGGGTGAAGCTTTCTTT; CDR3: CASSIARRGEAFF
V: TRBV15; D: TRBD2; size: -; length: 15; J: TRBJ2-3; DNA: TGTGCCACCAGCTCCGGACTAGCTAGCACAGATACGCAGTATTTT; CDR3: CATSSGLASTDTQYF
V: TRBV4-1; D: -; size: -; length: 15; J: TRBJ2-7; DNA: TGCGCCAGCAGTGAGTCCCCGGACAGCTCCTACGAGCAGTACTTC; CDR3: CASSESPDSSYEQYF
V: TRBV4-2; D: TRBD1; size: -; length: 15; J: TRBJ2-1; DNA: TGTGCCAGCAGCCAAGGGACAGGGGGCTACAATGAGCAGTTCTTC; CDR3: CASSQGTGGYNEQFF
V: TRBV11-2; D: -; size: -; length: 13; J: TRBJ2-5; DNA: TGTGCCAGCAGCTCCAGAGAGGCGGGTTCCCAGTACTTC; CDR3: CASSSREAGSQYF
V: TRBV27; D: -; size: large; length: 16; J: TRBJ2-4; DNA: TGTGCCAGCAGCCTGAGCCAGGCCCTAGCCAAAAACATTCAGTACTTC; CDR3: CASSLSQALAKNIQYF
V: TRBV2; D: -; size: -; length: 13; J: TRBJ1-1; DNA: TGTGCCAGCAGTGACGTGGGGAGGGGAGAAGCTTTCTTT; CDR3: CASSDVGRGEAFF
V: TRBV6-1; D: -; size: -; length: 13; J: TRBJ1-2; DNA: TGTGCCAGTAATAGGCAGGGCCGCCGAGGCTACACCTTC; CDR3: CASNRQGRRGYTF
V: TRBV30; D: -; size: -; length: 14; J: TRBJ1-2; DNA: TGTGCCTGGAGTGTAGGGAGGGCCCACTATGGCTACACCTTC; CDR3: CAWSVGRAHYGYTF
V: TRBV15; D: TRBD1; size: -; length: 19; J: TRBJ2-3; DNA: TGTGCCACCAGCAGAGATTACGCGGGGACAGGGAGGATATGGGATACGCAGTATTTT; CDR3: CATSRDYAGTGRIWDTQYF
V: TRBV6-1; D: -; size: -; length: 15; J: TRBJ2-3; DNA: TGTGCCAGCAGTGAAAGCGTCGGAGGCACAGATACGCAGTATTTT; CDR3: CASSESVGGTDTQYF
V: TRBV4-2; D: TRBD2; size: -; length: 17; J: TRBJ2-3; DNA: TGTGCCAGCAGCCAAGAATTAGCGGGGGGGGGCACAGATACGCAGTATTTT; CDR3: CASSQELAGGGTDTQYF
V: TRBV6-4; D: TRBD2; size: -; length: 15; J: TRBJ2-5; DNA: TGTGCCAGCAGTGAGACTAGCGGGAGCCAAGAGACCCAGTACTTC; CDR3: CASSETSGSQETQYF
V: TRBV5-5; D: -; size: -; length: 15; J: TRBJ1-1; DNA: TGTGCCAGCAGCTTGAGTTACCCAGGGAACACTGAAGCTTTCTTT; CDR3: CASSLSYPGNTEAFF
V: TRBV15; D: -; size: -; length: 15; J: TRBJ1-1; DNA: TGTGCCACCAGCAGGTATACAGTTATGAACACTGAAGCTTTCTTT; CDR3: CATSRYTVMNTEAFF
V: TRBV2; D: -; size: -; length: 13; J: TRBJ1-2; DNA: TGTGCCGGACTCACACAGAAAAACTATGGCTACACCTTC; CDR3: CAGLTQKNYGYTF
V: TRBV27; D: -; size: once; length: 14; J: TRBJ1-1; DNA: TGTGCCAGCAGACCCGGTTTATCGGGCACTGAAGCTTTCTTT; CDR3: CASRPGLSGTEAFF
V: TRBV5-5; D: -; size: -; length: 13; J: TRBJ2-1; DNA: TGTGCCAGCAGCTTGGACAGTTACAATGAGCAGTTCTTC; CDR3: CASSLDSYNEQFF
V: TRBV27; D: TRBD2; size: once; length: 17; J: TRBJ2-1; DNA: TGTGCCAGCAGTACCCGACTAGCGGGCATCGGGGGCAATGAGCAGTTCTTC; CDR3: CASSTRLAGIGGNEQFF
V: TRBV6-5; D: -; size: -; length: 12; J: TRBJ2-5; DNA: TGTGCCAGCAGCACAGCCCAAGAGACCCAGTACTTC; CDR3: CASSTAQETQYF
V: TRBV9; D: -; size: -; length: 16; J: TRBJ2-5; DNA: TGTGCCAGCAGCGGGTCGACGGGACTGTTACAAGAGACCCAGTACTTC; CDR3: CASSGSTGLLQETQYF
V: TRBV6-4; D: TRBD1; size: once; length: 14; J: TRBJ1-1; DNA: TGTGCCAGCAGTGACGGGCAGGGGGGCACTGAAGCTTTCTTT; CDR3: CASSDGQGGTEAFF
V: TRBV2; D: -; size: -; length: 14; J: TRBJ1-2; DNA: TGTGCCAGCAGTGAAGCCGAGGGTTGGCGTGGCTACACCTTC; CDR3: CASSEAEGWRGYTF
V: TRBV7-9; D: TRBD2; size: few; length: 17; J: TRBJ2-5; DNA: TGTGCCAGCAGCCCTGGCGTACTAGCGGGGGTAGTGGAGACCCAGTACTTC; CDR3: CASSPGVLAGVVETQYF
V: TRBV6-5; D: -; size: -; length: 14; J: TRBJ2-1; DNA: TGTGCCAGCAGTTGGGCCCCAGAATACAATGAGCAGTTCTTC; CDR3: CASSWAPEYNEQFF
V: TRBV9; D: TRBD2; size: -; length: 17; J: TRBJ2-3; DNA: TGTGCCAGCAGCGTAGGCAGCGCGCGGGGGGCGACAGATACGCAGTATTTT; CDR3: CASSVGSARGATDTQYF
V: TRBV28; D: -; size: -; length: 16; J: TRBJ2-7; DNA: TGTGCCAGCAACAATTACGGGACAAGGGGCTTCTACGAGCAGTACTTC; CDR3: CASNNYGTRGFYEQYF
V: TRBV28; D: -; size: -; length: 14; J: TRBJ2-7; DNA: TGTGCCAGCAGTTTGGGACTCACCACCTACGAGCAGTACTTC; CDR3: CASSLGLTTYEQYF
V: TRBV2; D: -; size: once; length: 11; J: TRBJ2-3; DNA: TGTGCCAGCATACGGCCAGGCGATAGGTATTTT; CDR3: CASIRPGDRYF
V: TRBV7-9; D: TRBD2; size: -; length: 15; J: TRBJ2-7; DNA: TGTGCCAGCAGCTTAGGAGCGGGGGGGATCTACGAGCAGTACTTC; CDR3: CASSLGAGGIYEQYF
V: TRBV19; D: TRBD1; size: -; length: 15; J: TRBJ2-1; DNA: TGTGCCAGTAGTATTGTCCCGGGACAGATCAGTGAGCAGTTCTTC; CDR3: CASSIVPGQISEQFF
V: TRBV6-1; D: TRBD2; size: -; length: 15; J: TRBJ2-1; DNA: TGTGCCAGCAGCAAGCGGGGGGTCCTGTACAATGAGCAGTTCTTC; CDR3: CASSKRGVLYNEQFF
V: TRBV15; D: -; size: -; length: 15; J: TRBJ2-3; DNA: TGTGCCACCTCTCATCCTAGCACAAGCACAGATACGCAGTATTTT; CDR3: CATSHPSTSTDTQYF
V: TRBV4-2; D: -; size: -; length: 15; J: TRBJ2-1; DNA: TGTGCCAGCAGGAGGGATAGGGATTTCTACAATGAGCAGTTCTTC; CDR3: CASRRDRDFYNEQFF
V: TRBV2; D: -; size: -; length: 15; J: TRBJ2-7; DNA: TGTGCCAGCAGGGACAGAACTGGGGCGACCTACGAGCAGTACTTC; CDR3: CASRDRTGATYEQYF
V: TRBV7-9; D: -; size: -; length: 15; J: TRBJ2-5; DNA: TGTGCCAGCAGCTTAGAGGTCGGGTACCAAGAGACCCAGTACTTC; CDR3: CASSLEVGYQETQYF
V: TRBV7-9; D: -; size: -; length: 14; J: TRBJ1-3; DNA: TGTGCCAGCAGCCACGAGAGTCTAGCAAACACCATATATTTT; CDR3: CASSHESLANTIYF
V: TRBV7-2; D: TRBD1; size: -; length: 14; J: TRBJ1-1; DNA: TGTGCCAGCAGCTCCCGGACAGGGAACACTGAAGCTTTCTTT; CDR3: CASSSRTGNTEAFF
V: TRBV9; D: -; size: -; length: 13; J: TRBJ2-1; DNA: TGTGCCAGCAGCGTAGTTCCCGGGGATGAGCAGTTCTTC; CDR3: CASSVVPGDEQFF
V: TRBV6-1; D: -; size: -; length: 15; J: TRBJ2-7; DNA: TGTGCCAGCAGTGCGCACCCCCAGGGCCCCTACGAGCAGTACTTC; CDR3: CASSAHPQGPYEQYF
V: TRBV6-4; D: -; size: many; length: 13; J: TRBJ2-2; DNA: TGTGCCAGCAGTGAGACAAACACCGGGGAGCTGTTTTTT; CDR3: CASSETNTGELFF
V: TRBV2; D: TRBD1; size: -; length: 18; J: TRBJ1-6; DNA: TGTGCCAGCTCTTGGACAGGCTCAATCAGCTCCTATAATTCACCCCTCCACTTT; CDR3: CASSWTGSISSYNSPLHF
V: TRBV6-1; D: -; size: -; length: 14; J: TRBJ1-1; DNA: TGTGCCAGCAGTGAAGCGTTTGAGGGCACTGAAGCTTTCTTT; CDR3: CASSEAFEGTEAFF
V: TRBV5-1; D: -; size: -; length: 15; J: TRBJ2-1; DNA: TGCGCCAGCAGCTTTACCGATAGCTCCTACAATGAGCAGTTCTTC; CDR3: CASSFTDSSYNEQFF